This paragraph reports one TCR beta chain. Antigen specificity is unknown. This specimen comes from a study of cytomegalovirus exposure and HLA in healthy donors. Study findings and constraints: Cytomegalovirus association was assigned to approximately 160 TCR beta chains. The TCR clusters that emerged in the first cohort tended, a later analysis found, to co-occur in the approximately 120 validation repertoires. High sensitivity and specificity were reportedly achieved when the classifier diagnosed cytomegalovirus status.

Separate from the roughly 670-subject first cohort, the 120-subject validation cohort was the one that the donors belonged to. TCRdb keeps only in-frame clones here, not all; method: immunoSEQ multiplex PCR. The repertoire holds under 400,000 clones, with 75% to 90% as singletons. Sequenced: PBMCs. The sequence derives from a woman younger than 35 in good health and CMV-seronegative.

The CDR3 sequence is CASTTWDTSYEQYF. The CDR3 bases are TGCGCCAGCACCACCTGGGACACCTCCTACGAGCAGTACTTC. This sequence joins TRBV10-1 and TRBJ2-7, with a tentative D call TRBD1 (6 bases). The ends were cut back, 7 bases at V and 0 bases at J, with 13 bases in the middle. This CDR3 is built from 14 residues. CDR1 and CDR2 (germline): WNHNN, SYGVQD (reference sequence).